This T cell receptor beta chain was recovered during a study of T cells in Graves' hyperthyroidism and ophthalmopathy. At least ten counts were recorded for this clonotype. Amplification yielded TCR beta CDR3 regions, with RNA transcripts as the source. HTBI primers were the set used in a first-round RT-PCR of the TCR CDR3. One entry per CDR3 protein, called by TCRdb with MiXCR from the multiplex PCR reads. The sample lists 500,000 to 600,000 distinct CDR3 sequences; 46% were seen once. Material: peripheral blood or thyroid tissue (not recorded which). The clonotype was recovered from a woman between 18 and 30 years old with Graves' hyperthyroidism.

The CDR3 DNA reads TGCAGTGCTAGAGAGGTGCCGGATTTTATCGGAAACACCATATATTTT. Protein product: CSAREVPDFIGNTIYF. V gene TRBV20-1 combines with J gene TRBJ1-3; D not certain. The CDR3 contains 16 residues. V lost 0 bases to trimming and J lost 4 bases, with 16 bases between them. CDR1 is DFQATT and CDR2 is SNEGSKA in the germline V gene (reference sequence).